Listed here are 9 T cell receptor beta chains from one sample, sequenced in a study of CD8+ T cells in alopecia areata. Treatment here: oral pan-JAK inhibitor, 5-10 mg twice daily. Extracted RNA was reverse transcribed into cDNA, the sequencing template. Some clones are missing from TCRdb's copy, which holds only in-frame ones; the method was immunoSEQ multiplex PCR. The data hold under 200,000 clones, with approximately 62% observed a single time. Specimen: CD4+ T cells sorted from blood, collected at week 24, from a patient treated with tofacitinib. Every receptor here comes from a human donor with alopecia areata.

The rearrangement joins TRBV25-1 to TRBJ1-1; 7 bases agree with TRBD1. V lost 6 bases, J lost 1 base, and 5 bases stayed unmatched. This CDR3 is 14 amino acids long. Germline CDR1 reads MGHDK; CDR2 reads SYGVNS. CDR3 amino acids: CASSPGGRNTEAFF. The CDR3 coding sequence is TGTGCCAGCAGCCCAGGGGGGAGGAACACTGAAGCTTTCTTT.

The chain joins TRBV14 to TRBJ1-1; D gene unclear. Germline lookup yields CDR1 SGHDN and CDR2 FVKESK. Trimming removed 0 bases from V and 8 bases from J, with 10 bases in between. This CDR3 comprises 13 residues. The CDR3: CASSQDLRSEAFF. The CDR3 DNA sequence: TGTGCCAGCAGCCAAGATTTAAGGTCGGAAGCTTTCTTT.

The rearrangement links TRBV29-1 to TRBJ2-7, with 9 bases identical to TRBD2. The CDR3 covers 13 residues. V was pared by 7 bases and J by 7 bases, with 11 bases of the junction left unmatched. Germline loops: CDR1 SQVTM, CDR2 ANQGSEA. CDR3 bases: TGCAGCGCGAGCGGGGGGCCCGAGGGGGAGCAGTACTTC. It translates to CSASGGPEGEQYF.

Only a few counts were recorded for this clone. The rearrangement links TRBV29-1 to TRBJ1-5; D is possibly TRBD1 (5 bases). Trimming cost V 4 bases and J 0 bases, with 7 bases left between them. The germline V gene encodes CDR1 SQVTM and CDR2 ANQGSEA. This CDR3 is 13 amino acids long. The CDR3 DNA sequence: TGCAGCGTTGCAGGGCATAGCAATCAGCCCCAGCATTTT. Protein: CSVAGHSNQPQHF.

This sequence joins TRBV7-9 and TRBJ2-5; 7 bases line up with TRBD1. Germline loops: CDR1 SEHNR, CDR2 FQNEAQ (reference sequence). The CDR3 runs to 13 residues. V lost 6 bases to trimming and J lost 5 bases; unmatched junction nucleotides: 6. DNA of the CDR3: TGTGCCAGCAGTACCACAGGGGTCGAGACCCAGTACTTC. Protein product: CASSTTGVETQYF.

This clone was observed a few times. The V gene is TRBV9, the J gene TRBJ2-3; D is uncertain. The V end lost 2 bases, the J end lost 0 bases, and 4 bases lay between the germline ends. Germline CDR1 is SGDLS and CDR2 is YYNGEE. The CDR3 contains 13 residues. The CDR3 is CASSVSSTDTQYF. The CDR3 DNA is TGTGCCAGCAGCGTGTCAAGCACAGATACGCAGTATTTT.

This clone was counted a few times. J is TRBJ1-2 and V is TRBV29-1, with no clear D. The CDR3 covers 14 residues. The V end was cut by 0 bases, the J end by 0 bases, with 8 bases between. CDR1 SQVTM and CDR2 ANQGSEA come from the germline V gene. The CDR3 nucleotides read TGCAGCGTTGAAGATATGCAGACTAACTATGGCTACACCTTC. Its translation: CSVEDMQTNYGYTF.

The sample holds one count of this clone. The chain is built from TRBV2 and TRBJ2-2; 7 bases are a match to TRBD2. Unmatched junction bases numbered 2, after V lost 4 bases and J lost 0 bases. Germline V CDR1 and CDR2: SNHLY, FYNNEI. The CDR3 is 15 residues long. The CDR3 DNA reads TGTGCCAGCAGTGTGCTAGCGGCGAACACCGGGGAGCTGTTTTTT. Translating gives CASSVLAANTGELFF.

This clone occurred a few times. V and J are TRBV6-5 and TRBJ1-2, with 7 positions matching TRBD1. Germline lookup yields CDR1 MNHEY and CDR2 SVGAGI. The CDR3 is 14 amino acids. Losses at the gene ends were 6 bases for V and 4 bases for J; bases not matched to a gene: 8. The CDR3 DNA reads as TGTGCCAGCAGATCAGGGGGGATTAGCTATGGCTACACCTTC. Translated, it gives CASRSGGISYGYTF.